This TCR beta chain was recovered during a study of cytomegalovirus exposure and HLA in healthy donors. Study-level background: A prior analysis found 100 million to 140 million unique TCR beta sequences from 170 million or so T cells.

General observations from the study: Judged likely to be a sequencing artifact was a cluster of highly shared sequence variants. Being productive about 90% or about 30% of the time was typical of most TCR beta V segments in an earlier analysis.

A word on this clone: The antigen is unknown.

From germline, CDR1 is LGHNT and CDR2 FRNRAP. The CDR3 spans 14 residues. Germline trimming cut 4 bases from V and 5 bases from J; bases unmatched to any gene: 5. Both 60 Vbeta primers and 13 Jbeta primers went into the PCR. Data came from immunoSEQ multiplex PCR; TCRdb stores just in-frame clones and leaves some out. The sample yields around 130,000 clones, about 86% seen once. The chain joins TRBV12-5 to TRBJ2-7; TRBD1 agrees at 10 bases. The TCR was taken from a woman aged 40 to 49 in good health and CMV-seronegative. Sequences were obtained from PBMCs. The CDR3 coding sequence is TGTGCTAGTGGTTACTGGACAGGGGGGAACGAGCAGTACTTC. Protein product: CASGYWTGGNEQYF.